This entry lists 24 T cell receptor beta chains sequenced from one sample in a study of T cell responses to AZD1222 COVID-19 vaccine. Some clones are missing from TCRdb's copy, which holds only in-frame ones; the method was immunoSEQ multiplex PCR. The table records 75,000 to 90,000 clones, 70% to 90% of them present only once. Sequencing used peripheral blood, obtained 28 days after the second AZD1222 dose. The receptors shown here come from an adult who received the AZD1222 COVID-19 vaccine.

The genes are TRBV5-5 and TRBJ2-7, with D perhaps matching TRBD2 (5 bases). This CDR3 contains 15 residues. The V gene lost 4 bases and the J gene lost 7 bases, with 21 bases spanning the gap. Germline V CDR1 and CDR2: SGHKS, YYEKEE (reference sequence). The CDR3 region is CASSHQGGDGSEQYF. CDR3 in DNA: TGTGCCAGCAGCCATCAAGGAGGAGATGGGAGTGAGCAGTACTTC.

The V call is TRBV5-5, the J call TRBJ2-7; D is uncertain. V shed 4 bases and J shed 0 bases, with 5 bases lying between them. Germline assignment: CDR1 SGHKS and CDR2 YYEKEE (reference sequence). This CDR3 spans 12 amino acids. CDR3 protein: CASSTYSYEQYF. The CDR3 nucleotides read TGTGCCAGCAGCACCTACTCCTACGAGCAGTACTTC.

The J gene is TRBJ2-3, the V gene TRBV28; 12 bases map to TRBD1. Germline V lookup: CDR1 MDHEN, CDR2 SYDVKM. Trimming took 3 bases from V and 6 from J; bases not matched to a gene: 10. The CDR3 contains 17 residues. CDR3: CASSFSPGQGASDTQYF. CDR3 DNA: TGTGCCAGCAGTTTTTCTCCGGGACAGGGGGCATCCGATACGCAGTATTTT.

This sequence joins TRBV15 and TRBJ1-1; tentative D call: TRBD1 (6 bases). The V end lost 7 bases, the J end lost 6 bases, and 12 bases lay between the germline ends. The germline gives CDR1 LNHNV, CDR2 YYDKDF (reference sequence). The CDR3 sequence is 12 residues long. The CDR3 spells CATKGDYPEAFF. The CDR3, as DNA: TGTGCCACCAAGGGGGATTACCCTGAAGCTTTCTTT. Drawing the rest from reference TRBV15 and TRBJ1-1, the complete variable domain is DAMVIQNPRYQVTQFGKPVTLSCSQTLNHNVMYWYQQKSSQAPKLLFHYYDKDFNNEADTPDNFQSRRPNTSFCFLDIRSPGLGDTAMYLCATKGDYPEAFFGQGTRLTVV.

For the CDR3, the DNA is TGTGCCAGCACGGGTTTGGCAGGGGGGGATGGCTACACCTTC. Protein sequence: CASTGLAGGDGYTF. The chain couples TRBV6-5 to TRBJ1-2; TRBD1 aligns across 7 bases. The CDR3 extends over 14 amino acids. Losses at the gene ends were 7 bases for V and 6 bases for J; bases not matched to a gene: 11. Germline V gives CDR1 MNHEY, CDR2 SVGAGI.

Only one count was recorded for this clone. This chain uses TRBV30 with TRBJ1-1; D unresolved. The CDR3 covers 13 residues. V lost 2 bases, J lost 2 bases, and 9 bases lay in between. Germline CDR1 and CDR2: GTSNPN and SVGIG (reference sequence). The CDR3 here is CAWSTDLNTEAFF. CDR3 DNA sequence: TGTGCCTGGAGTACGGACCTCAACACTGAAGCTTTCTTT.

The chain recombines TRBV30 with TRBJ2-1, with 8 bases lining up with TRBD1. CDR1 and CDR2 from the germline V gene are GTSNPN and SVGIG (reference sequence). The CDR3 spans 14 residues. Trimming cost V 0 bases and J 5 bases; bases outside gene matches: 3. CDR3: CAWSVQGAHNEQFF. The CDR3 DNA follows: TGTGCCTGGAGTGTTCAGGGGGCCCACAATGAGCAGTTCTTC.

J is TRBJ1-4 and V is TRBV28, with a weak D call TRBD1 (5 bases). The germline V and J ends were trimmed by 8 bases and 10 bases, with 14 bases remaining between them. Germline-derived CDR1 and CDR2 are MDHEN and SYDVKM. The CDR3 has 12 residues. CDR3 DNA: TGTGCCAGCCAGCAGGCTGGGGGAAAACTGTTTTTT. It codes for CASQQAGGKLFF.

CDR3 bases: TGTGCCAGCAGCCCGCAGGGAGCTAACTATGGCTACACCTTC. The encoded protein is CASSPQGANYGYTF. The chain employs TRBV5-4 and TRBJ1-2; TRBD1 is a possible D gene (5 bases). The CDR3 has 14 amino acids. V lost 4 bases to trimming and J lost 0 bases, with 10 bases between them. The V gene's germline CDR1 is SGHNT and CDR2 YYREEE (reference sequence).

The chain employs TRBV27 and TRBJ1-1; D might be TRBD1 (6 bases). The CDR3 has 12 amino acids. Germline-derived CDR1 and CDR2 are MNHEY and SMNVEV (reference sequence). Trimming pared 6 bases from V and 6 bases from J, leaving 11 bases between. CDR3 region: CASSRGSSEAFF. The CDR3 DNA reads TGTGCCAGCAGCAGGGGATCTTCTGAAGCTTTCTTT.

This chain uses TRBV28 with TRBJ2-7; 8 positions match TRBD1. The CDR3 runs 14 residues. Germline trimming cut 3 bases from V and 6 bases from J; bases unmatched to any gene: 7. Germline V gene sequence: CDR1 MDHEN, CDR2 SYDVKM. Here the CDR3 DNA reads TGTGCCAGCAGTTTTGATCCAGGGGGCAGCGAGCAGTACTTC. This sequence encodes CASSFDPGGSEQYF.

The chain has TRBV11-2 and TRBJ1-4, with TRBD1 identical over 11 bases. The trim removed 4 bases at V and 2 bases at J, leaving 3 bases unmatched. From germline, CDR1 is SGHAT and CDR2 FQNNGV. The CDR3 is made up of 16 amino acids. CDR3 coding DNA: TGTGCCAGCAGCTCCGGACAGGGGGCGACTAATGAAAAACTGTTTTTT. Protein: CASSSGQGATNEKLFF.

The chain joins TRBV19 to TRBJ2-1; TRBD2 matches 11 bases. The germline gives CDR1 LNHDA, CDR2 SQIVND (reference sequence). The CDR3 loop spans 15 amino acids. V was clipped by 1 base and J by 6 bases; unmatched bases: 2. This CDR3 reads CASSIVGTSGNEQFF. CDR3 DNA: TGTGCCAGTAGTATAGTTGGGACTAGCGGCAATGAGCAGTTCTTC.

This clone came up once. The CDR3 sequence is CASSFGAAQETQYF. CDR3 sequence (DNA): TGTGCCAGCAGCTTTGGGGCAGCCCAAGAGACCCAGTACTTC. V usage is TRBV5-4 and J usage is TRBJ2-5; TRBD1 is a possible D gene (5 bases). Trimming stripped 2 bases from V and 1 base from J, with 9 bases between. The length of the CDR3 is 14 residues. The germline V gene has CDR1 SGHNT and CDR2 YYREEE (reference sequence).

This sequence joins TRBV28 and TRBJ1-6; D is uncertain. Germline CDR1 and CDR2: MDHEN and SYDVKM. V was cut by 8 bases and J by 5 bases, with 16 bases left in between. This CDR3 contains 15 residues. As DNA, the CDR3 is TGTGCCAGCGAGCAAACCAAGAAGAATAATTCACCCCTCCACTTT. Protein: CASEQTKKNNSPLHF. Full variable domain (rest looked up from reference TRBV28 and TRBJ1-6): DVKVTQSSRYLVKRTGEKVFLECVQDMDHENMFWYRQDPGLGLRLIYFSYDVKMKEKGDIPEGYSVSREKKERFSLILESASTNQTSMYLCASEQTKKNNSPLHFGNGTRLTVT.

The chain employs TRBV14 and TRBJ2-7; D unresolved. Germline V gives CDR1 SGHDN, CDR2 FVKESK. There are 11 residues in the CDR3. Trimming took off 6 bases at V and 4 bases at J, with 7 bases between the two ends. The CDR3 is CASSPVYEQYF. As DNA, the CDR3 is TGTGCCAGCAGTCCAGTTTACGAGCAGTACTTC.

The chain couples TRBV4-3 to TRBJ1-5; 12 bases agree with TRBD1. The germline V gene has CDR1 LGHNA and CDR2 YSLEER. V lost 1 base to trimming and J lost 1 base; unmatched junction nucleotides: 8. The CDR3 has 19 amino acids. For the CDR3, the DNA is TGCGCCAGCAGCCAAGTTAGAGGGACAGGGGGCCAAAGCAATCAGCCCCAGCATTTT. Its protein product is CASSQVRGTGGQSNQPQHF.

This clone is a singleton in its sample. The rearrangement links TRBV9 to TRBJ2-2; D is possibly TRBD1 or TRBD2 (6 bases each). Germline-derived CDR1 and CDR2 are SGDLS and YYNGEE. With 0 bases removed from V and 5 bases from J, the gap between germline ends came to 17 bases. The CDR3 loop spans 17 amino acids. CDR3 in amino acids: CASSVDFRGGGTGELFF. Written as DNA, the CDR3 is TGTGCCAGCAGCGTAGACTTCCGAGGGGGAGGAACCGGGGAGCTGTTTTTT.

This clone was seen a handful of times. V is TRBV7-2 and J is TRBJ1-5; tentatively, D is TRBD1 (5 bases). Per the germline V gene, CDR1 is SGHTA and CDR2 is FQGNSA. This CDR3 is built from 17 residues. V lost 5 bases and J 2 bases, leaving 19 bases between the germline ends. The DNA for the CDR3 is TGTGCCAGCAGCGAAGGCCCCCCCGGGACCGGCAATCAGCCCCAGCATTTT. It specifies CASSEGPPGTGNQPQHF.

V and J are TRBV18 and TRBJ2-3; D remains ambiguous. Trimming stripped 6 bases from V and 1 base from J, with 11 bases between. Germline CDR1 reads KGHSH; CDR2 reads LQKENI. The CDR3 has 14 amino acids. The CDR3 is CASSFNSRTDTQYF. CDR3 sequence (DNA): TGTGCCAGCTCGTTCAACTCCCGCACAGATACGCAGTATTTT.

The genes are TRBV13 and TRBJ2-1; 7 bases match TRBD2. Germline CDR1 and CDR2: PRHDT and FYEKMQ (reference sequence). The CDR3 totals 14 residues. V lost 1 base and J lost 7; bases outside the gene matches: 4. The CDR3 here is CASSLERRGNEQFF. CDR3 in DNA: TGTGCCAGCAGCTTAGAGCGGCGGGGGAATGAGCAGTTCTTC.

On this clone itself: Other DNA sequences in the sample encode the same CDR3. This chain uses TRBV11-3 with TRBJ2-2, with D hard to call. Per germline, CDR1 SGHNT and CDR2 YENEEA. Trimming removed 5 bases at V and 2 bases at J, with 3 bases between. The CDR3 totals 12 residues. CDR3 sequence (DNA): TGTGCCAGCAGCCTCAACACCGGGGAGCTGTTTTTT. This gives the protein CASSLNTGELFF.

This chain joins TRBV7-9 and TRBJ1-1; 7 bases fit TRBD1. With 5 bases clipped from V and 0 bases from J, the junction kept 3 bases outside the gene matches. CDR1 and CDR2 (germline): SEHNR, FQNEAQ (reference sequence). There are 14 residues in the CDR3. For the CDR3, the DNA is TGTGCCAGCAGCCCAACAGGGGTGAACACTGAAGCTTTCTTT. This sequence encodes CASSPTGVNTEAFF. The full variable domain, in which reference TRBV7-9 and TRBJ1-1 provide the parts outside the CDR3, is DTGVSQNPRHKITKRGQNVTFRCDPISEHNRLYWYRQTLGQGPEFLTYFQNEAQLEKSRLLSDRFSAERPKGSFSTLEIQRTEQGDSAMYLCASSPTGVNTEAFFGQGTRLTVV.

This sequence joins TRBV13 and TRBJ2-7; 7 nucleotides match TRBD2. This CDR3 spans 14 amino acids. CDR1 PRHDT and CDR2 FYEKMQ come from the germline V gene (reference sequence). V trimming: 5 bases; J trimming: 3 bases; junction bases outside the gene matches: 7. The CDR3 reads CASSEAGLNYEQYF. CDR3 DNA: TGTGCCAGCAGCGAAGCGGGACTTAACTACGAGCAGTACTTC.